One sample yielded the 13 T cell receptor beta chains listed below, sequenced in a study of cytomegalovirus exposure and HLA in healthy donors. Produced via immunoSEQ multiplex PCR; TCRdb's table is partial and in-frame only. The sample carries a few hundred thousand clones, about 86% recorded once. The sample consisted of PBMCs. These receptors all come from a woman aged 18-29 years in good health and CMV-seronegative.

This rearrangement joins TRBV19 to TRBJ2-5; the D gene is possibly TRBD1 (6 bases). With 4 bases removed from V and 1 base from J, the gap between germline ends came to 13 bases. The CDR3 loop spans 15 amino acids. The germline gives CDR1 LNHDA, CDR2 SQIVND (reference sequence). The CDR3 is CASSRGQGAQETQYF. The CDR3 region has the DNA TGTGCCAGTAGTAGGGGACAAGGGGCCCAAGAGACCCAGTACTTC.

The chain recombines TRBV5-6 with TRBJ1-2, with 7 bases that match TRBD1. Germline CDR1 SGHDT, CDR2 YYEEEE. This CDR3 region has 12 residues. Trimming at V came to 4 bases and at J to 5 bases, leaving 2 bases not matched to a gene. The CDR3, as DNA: TGTGCCAGCAGCCCGGGACAGTATGGCTACACCTTC. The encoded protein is CASSPGQYGYTF.

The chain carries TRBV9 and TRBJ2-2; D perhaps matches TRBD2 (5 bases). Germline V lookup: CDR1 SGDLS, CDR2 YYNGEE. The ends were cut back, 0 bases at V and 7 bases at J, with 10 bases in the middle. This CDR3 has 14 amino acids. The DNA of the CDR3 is TGTGCCAGCAGCGTAGGCGCGGGCAGCGGGGAGCTGTTTTTT. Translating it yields CASSVGAGSGELFF. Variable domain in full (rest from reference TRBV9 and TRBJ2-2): DSGVTQTPKHLITATGQRVTLRCSPRSGDLSVYWYQQSLDQGLQFLIQYYNGEERAKGNILERFSAQQFPDLHSELNLSSLELGDSALYFCASSVGAGSGELFFGEGSRLTVL.

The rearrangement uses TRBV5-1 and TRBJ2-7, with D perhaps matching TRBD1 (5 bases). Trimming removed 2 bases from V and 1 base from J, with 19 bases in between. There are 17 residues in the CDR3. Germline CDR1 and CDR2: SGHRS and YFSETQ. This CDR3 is CASSFALSDIASYEQYF. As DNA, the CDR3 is TGCGCCAGCAGCTTCGCTTTATCGGACATAGCATCCTACGAGCAGTACTTC.

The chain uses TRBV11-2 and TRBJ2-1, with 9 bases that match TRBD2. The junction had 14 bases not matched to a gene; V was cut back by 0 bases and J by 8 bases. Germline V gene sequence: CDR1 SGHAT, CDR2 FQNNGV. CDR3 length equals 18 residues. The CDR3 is CASSLDRAGGLGGHEQFF. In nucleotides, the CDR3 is TGTGCCAGCAGCTTAGATAGAGCGGGAGGCCTAGGGGGCCATGAGCAGTTCTTC.

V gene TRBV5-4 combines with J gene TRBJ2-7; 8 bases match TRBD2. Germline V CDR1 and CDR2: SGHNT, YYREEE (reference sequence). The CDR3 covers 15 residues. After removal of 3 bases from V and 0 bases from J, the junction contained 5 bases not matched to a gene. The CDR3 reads CASSSSGSSSYEQYF. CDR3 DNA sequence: TGTGCCAGCAGCTCAAGCGGGAGTAGCTCCTACGAGCAGTACTTC.

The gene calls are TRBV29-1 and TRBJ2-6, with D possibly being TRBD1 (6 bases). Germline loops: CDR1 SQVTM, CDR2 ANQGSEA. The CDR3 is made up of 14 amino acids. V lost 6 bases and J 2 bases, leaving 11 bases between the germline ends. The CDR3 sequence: CSVLDRPGANVLTF. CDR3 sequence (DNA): TGCAGCGTCCTTGACAGGCCTGGGGCCAACGTCCTGACTTTC.

DNA of the CDR3: TGTGCCAGCAGCTTAATCAGTCAGGTTGCTAACACTGAAGCTTTCTTT. Translating it yields CASSLISQVANTEAFF. The chain has TRBV7-3 and TRBJ1-1; no firm D call. Germline CDR1 and CDR2: SGHTA and FQGTGA. This CDR3 is 16 amino acids long. V was clipped by 1 base and J by 2 bases, with 14 bases between them.

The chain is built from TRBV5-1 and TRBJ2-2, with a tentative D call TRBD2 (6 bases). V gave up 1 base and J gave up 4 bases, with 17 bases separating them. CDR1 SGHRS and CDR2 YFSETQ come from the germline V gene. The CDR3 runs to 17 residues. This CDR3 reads CASSLLLVGSPTGELFF. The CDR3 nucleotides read TGCGCCAGCAGCTTGCTGCTTGTCGGGAGCCCCACCGGGGAGCTGTTTTTT.

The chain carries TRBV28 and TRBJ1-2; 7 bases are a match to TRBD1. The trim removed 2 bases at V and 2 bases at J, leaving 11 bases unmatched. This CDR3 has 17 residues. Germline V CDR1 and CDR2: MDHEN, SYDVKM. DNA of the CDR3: TGTGCCAGCAGTTTAACCCGACAGGGTCTTTCCAACTATGGCTACACCTTC. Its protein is CASSLTRQGLSNYGYTF.

CDR3 residues: CASSSDPYGYTF. In DNA, the CDR3 is TGTGCCAGCAGCTCAGATCCCTATGGCTACACCTTC. The gene calls are TRBV7-9 and TRBJ1-2, with D unclear. The V and J ends lost 4 bases and 4 bases respectively, with 7 bases between them. This CDR3 contains 12 residues. Germline CDR1 is SEHNR and CDR2 is FQNEAQ (reference sequence).

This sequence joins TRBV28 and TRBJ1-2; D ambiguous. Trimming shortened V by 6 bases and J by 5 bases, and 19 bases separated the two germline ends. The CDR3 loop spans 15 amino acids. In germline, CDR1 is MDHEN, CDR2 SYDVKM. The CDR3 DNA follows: TGTGCCAGCAGCCAACCCGGGGTTTCTATTTATGGCTACACCTTC. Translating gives CASSQPGVSIYGYTF.

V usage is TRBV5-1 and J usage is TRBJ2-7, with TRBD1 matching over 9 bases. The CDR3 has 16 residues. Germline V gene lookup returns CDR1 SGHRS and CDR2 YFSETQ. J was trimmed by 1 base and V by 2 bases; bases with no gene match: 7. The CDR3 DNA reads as TGCGCCAGCAGCTTCTTACCGGGACAGGGATCCTACGAGCAGTACTTC. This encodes CASSFLPGQGSYEQYF. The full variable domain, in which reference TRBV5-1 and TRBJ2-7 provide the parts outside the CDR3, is KAGVTQTPRYLIKTRGQQVTLSCSPISGHRSVSWYQQTPGQGLQFLFEYFSETQRNKGNFPGRFSGRQFSNSRSEMNVSTLELGDSALYLCASSFLPGQGSYEQYFGPGTRLTVT.